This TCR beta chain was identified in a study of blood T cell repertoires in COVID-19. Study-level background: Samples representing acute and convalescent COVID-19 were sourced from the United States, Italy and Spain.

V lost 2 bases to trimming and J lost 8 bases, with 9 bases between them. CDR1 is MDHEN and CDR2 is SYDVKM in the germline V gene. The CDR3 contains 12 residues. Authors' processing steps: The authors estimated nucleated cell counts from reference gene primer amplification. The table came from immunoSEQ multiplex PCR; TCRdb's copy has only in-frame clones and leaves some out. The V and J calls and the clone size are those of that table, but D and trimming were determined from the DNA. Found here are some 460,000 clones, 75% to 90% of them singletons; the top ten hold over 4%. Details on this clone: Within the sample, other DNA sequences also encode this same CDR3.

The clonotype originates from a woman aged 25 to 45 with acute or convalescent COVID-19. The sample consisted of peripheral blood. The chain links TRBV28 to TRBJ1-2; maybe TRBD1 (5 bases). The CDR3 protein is CASSLPGRGYTF. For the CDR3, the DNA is TGTGCCAGCAGTTTACCAGGGAGGGGCTACACCTTC.